The 13 T cell receptor beta chains below come from one sample, sequenced in a study of T cell changes during pregnancy in multiple sclerosis. Clones were sequenced by immunoSEQ multiplex PCR, and TCRdb holds only the in-frame ones, with some missing. The table has roughly 80,000 clones, just under 95% seen once. Sequenced material: peripheral blood, taken in the first trimester of pregnancy. Every receptor here comes from a female donor with multiple sclerosis, enrolled in a pregnancy study.

V gene TRBV7-8 combines with J gene TRBJ2-1; 7 bases match TRBD2. CDR1 and CDR2 (germline): SGHVS, FQNEAQ. V shed 1 base, J shed 8 bases, and the junction held 8 bases outside the gene matches. This CDR3 region has 15 residues. The CDR3: CASSLERGGADEQFF. CDR3 nucleotides: TGTGCCAGCAGCTTAGAGCGGGGAGGGGCTGATGAGCAGTTCTTC.

This clone was counted once. The chain couples TRBV23-1 to TRBJ2-7; tentatively, D is TRBD1 (6 bases). TRBV23-1 is filed as an ORF, its function uncertain. The V gene lost 2 bases and the J gene lost 3 bases, with 11 bases spanning the gap. CDR3 length: 14 amino acids. The CDR3 spells CASSQQGNGYEQYF. The CDR3 DNA reads TGCGCCAGCAGTCAACAGGGGAACGGCTACGAGCAGTACTTC.

The chain recombines TRBV7-9 with TRBJ1-4; a weak D match, TRBD1 (6 bases). Germline V gene data show CDR1 as SEHNR and CDR2 as FQNEAQ (reference sequence). This CDR3 region has 16 residues. V was shortened by 5 bases and J by 7 bases, with 20 bases between the two germline ends. CDR3 in amino acids: CASSPGGQVLFEKLFF. The CDR3 DNA sequence: TGTGCCAGCAGCCCGGGGGGGCAGGTCCTTTTTGAAAAACTGTTTTTT.

The chain uses TRBV28 and TRBJ1-1, with unresolved D. The germline CDR1 and CDR2 sequences are MDHEN and SYDVKM. The CDR3 is 13 residues long. V was shortened by 4 bases and J by 8 bases, with 14 bases between the two germline ends. The CDR3 reads CASSSMRPREAFF. The DNA of the CDR3 is TGTGCCAGCAGTTCAATGAGACCGAGGGAAGCTTTCTTT.

The chain uses TRBV5-5 and TRBJ1-3; D gene ambiguous. CDR1 and CDR2 from the germline V gene are SGHKS and YYEKEE (reference sequence). V was clipped by 1 base and J by 2 bases, with 7 bases between them. The CDR3 is 14 amino acids. Here the CDR3 reads CASSLTAAGNTIYF. CDR3 nucleotide sequence: TGTGCCAGCAGCTTGACCGCGGCTGGAAACACCATATATTTT.

This CDR3 is CAISDQGAIGYGYTF. The CDR3 DNA follows: TGTGCCATCAGTGACCAGGGGGCGATAGGGTATGGCTACACCTTC. This rearrangement joins TRBV10-3 to TRBJ1-2, with 8 bases identical to TRBD1. V lost 3 bases and J lost 5; bases outside the gene matches: 8. CDR1 is ENHRY, CDR2 SYGVKD, per germline. The CDR3 runs to 15 residues.

This chain connects TRBV9 to TRBJ1-1; D call uncertain. The CDR3 is 13 residues long. Germline loops: CDR1 SGDLS, CDR2 YYNGEE. Trimming shortened V by 4 bases and J by 1 base, and 8 bases separated the two germline ends. The CDR3: CASSPSGNTEAFF. The CDR3 nucleotides are TGTGCCAGCAGCCCTTCAGGGAACACTGAAGCTTTCTTT.

This sequence joins TRBV7-3 and TRBJ2-5, with TRBD2 matching over 8 bases. Germline V gives CDR1 SGHTA, CDR2 FQGTGA. V lost 3 bases, J lost 4 bases, and 1 base stayed unmatched. The CDR3 covers 13 residues. The CDR3 sequence: CASSFGGGETQYF. CDR3 DNA sequence: TGTGCCAGCAGCTTCGGGGGGGGAGAGACCCAGTACTTC. Full variable domain (rest looked up from reference TRBV7-3 and TRBJ2-5): GAGVSQTPSNKVTEKGKYVELRCDPISGHTALYWYRQSLGQGPEFLIYFQGTGAADDSGLPNDRFFAVRPEGSVSTLKIQRTERGDSAVYLCASSFGGGETQYFGPGTRLLVL.

The V and J genes are TRBV21-1 and TRBJ1-2; the DNA was not used to check the table's D call, TRBD1. TRBV21-1 counts as a pseudogene. There are 16 residues in the CDR3. As DNA, the CDR3 is TGTGCCAGCAGCCGACAGGTTAAGAACTCGTTAAACGGCTACACCTTC. It translates to CASSRQVKNSLNGYTF.

The chain joins TRBV18 to TRBJ1-4; D remains unclear. This CDR3 is 14 amino acids long. CDR1 is KGHSH, CDR2 LQKENI, per germline. V was clipped by 6 bases and J by 3 bases, with 11 bases between them. CDR3 sequence reads: CASSPRNANEKLFF. In nucleotides, the CDR3 is TGTGCCAGCTCCCCCAGAAACGCTAATGAAAAACTGTTTTTT.

This chain uses TRBV5-4 with TRBJ1-1, with TRBD1 matching 8 bases. The V segment lost 0 bases and the J segment 5 bases; nucleotides outside the gene matches: 3. Looked up from germline, CDR1 is SGHNT and CDR2 is YYREEE (reference sequence). The CDR3 is 14 residues long. CDR3 in DNA: TGTGCCAGCAGCTTGGTCCAGGGGGCAACTGAAGCTTTCTTT. It is translated as CASSLVQGATEAFF.

For the CDR3, the DNA is TGTGCCAGCAGCTTGGGCCGGGGGTTTGAAGCTTTCTTT. It codes for CASSLGRGFEAFF. V gene TRBV5-8 combines with J gene TRBJ1-1; perhaps TRBD1 as D (5 bases). The CDR3 contains 13 residues. The germline V and J ends were trimmed by 0 bases and 7 bases, with 10 bases remaining between them. Germline V gives CDR1 SGHTS, CDR2 YDEGEE.

The rearrangement joins TRBV4-3 to TRBJ1-2; D is ambiguous. The CDR3 is 13 amino acids. CDR1 and CDR2 (germline): LGHNA, YSLEER. V was trimmed by 0 bases and J by 8 bases, leaving 10 bases between them. The CDR3 sequence is CASSQDQARGYTF. CDR3 nucleotide sequence: TGCGCCAGCAGCCAAGATCAGGCACGAGGCTACACCTTC.